Sequencing of this T cell receptor (beta chain) was carried out in a study of Ad26.COV2.S vaccination and SARS-CoV-2 variants. Study overall: Ad26.COV2.S arm of COV1001 included the donor. Study-wide results and caveats: TCR breadth and depth analyses may have underestimated total T cell responses.

Details on this clone: Its antigen is as yet unknown.

Treatment reported: 15 to 20 received Ad26.COV2.S at low or high dose, single or two shots; about 5 received placebo; per-sample allocation not given. Samples analyzed were those drawn on day 63 after the first vaccine or placebo injection. Using immunoSEQ multiplex PCR, the repertoire was profiled, and TCRdb retains in-frame clones only, with some absent. The sample consists of about 370,000 clones, around nine tenths of them appearing once. Germline V lookup: CDR1 KGHSH, CDR2 LQKENI. V dropped 1 base and J dropped 8; count of bases not matched to a gene: 5. The CDR3 is 16 residues long. The chain recombines TRBV18 with TRBJ2-1, with TRBD2 matching 13 bases. The sample consisted of peripheral blood, taken in a trial of Ad26.COV2.S vaccine versus placebo. The TCR originated in a person between 18 and 65 years old who received the Ad26.COV2.S COVID-19 vaccine or a placebo. For the CDR3, the DNA is TGTGCCAGCTCACCACGAGGACTAGCGGGGGTCTATGAGCAGTTCTTC. Its protein is CASSPRGLAGVYEQFF.